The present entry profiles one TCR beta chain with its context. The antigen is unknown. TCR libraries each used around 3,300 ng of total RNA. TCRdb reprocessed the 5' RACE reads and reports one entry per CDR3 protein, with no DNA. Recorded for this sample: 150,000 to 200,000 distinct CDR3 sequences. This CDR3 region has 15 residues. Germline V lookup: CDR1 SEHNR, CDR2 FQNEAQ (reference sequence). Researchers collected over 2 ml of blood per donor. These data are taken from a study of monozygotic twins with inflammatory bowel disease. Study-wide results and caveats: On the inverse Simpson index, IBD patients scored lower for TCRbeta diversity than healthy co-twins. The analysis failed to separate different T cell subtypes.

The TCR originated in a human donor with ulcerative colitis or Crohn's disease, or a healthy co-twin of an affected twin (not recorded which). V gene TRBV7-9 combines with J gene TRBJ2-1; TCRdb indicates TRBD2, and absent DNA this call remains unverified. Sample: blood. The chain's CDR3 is CASSSEGRSGDEQFF.